The sequence of this T cell receptor (beta chain) was determined in a study of metastatic and nonmetastatic thyroid tumors. In this sample, this clone turned up many times. Via MiXCR, TCRdb re-called the PCR reads. The sample shows approximately 26,000 clones, about 26% of them seen only once. Patients had received no treatment of any kind before thyroid surgery. The germline gives CDR1 SGHTA, CDR2 FQGTGA. The CDR3 runs to 14 residues. Trimming at V came to 5 bases and at J to 8 bases, leaving 7 bases not matched to a gene. The chain couples TRBV7-3 to TRBJ2-1; 9 positions agree with TRBD1. The sequencing input was blood. This TCR came from a female donor with papillary thyroid cancer or a benign thyroid nodule (not recorded which). Some clones in this sample may be carry-over from other donors' samples. The CDR3 bases are TGTGCCAGCAGCCCTGGACAGGGGCGTGATGAGCAGTTCTTC. Protein: CASSPGQGRDEQFF. Full variable domain (missing parts from reference TRBV7-3 and TRBJ2-1): GAGVSQTPSNKVTEKGKYVELRCDPISGHTALYWYRQSLGQGPEFLIYFQGTGAADDSGLPNDRFFAVRPEGSVSTLKIQRTERGDSAVYLCASSPGQGRDEQFFGPGTRLTVL.